These 24 T cell receptor beta chains were all obtained from the same sample, sequenced in a study of T cell repertoires in cytomegalovirus infection. Via MiXCR, TCRdb re-called the reads, giving one row per CDR3 protein. Of about 310,000 distinct CDR3 sequences listed, more than 20% were seen once; the top ten hold 13%. Their target antigens are unknown. Source: cultured PBMCs, taken from culture after CMV antigen stimulation. The source of these receptors is a human donor in good health (CMV status not recorded). Some clones in this sample may be carry-over from other donors' samples.

The chain recombines TRBV28 with TRBJ2-7, with 9 bases lining up with TRBD2. The CDR3 is made up of 14 amino acids. Per the germline V gene, CDR1 is MDHEN and CDR2 is SYDVKM. V was clipped by 6 bases and J by 5 bases; unmatched bases: 8. DNA of the CDR3: TGTGCCAGCAGGCCGGGAGCGGGAGGCGACGAGCAGTACGTC. Protein sequence: CASRPGAGGDEQYV.

A few counts support this clonotype. The V gene is TRBV7-2, the J gene TRBJ1-2, with TRBD1 matching over 7 bases. Germline V gene sequence: CDR1 SGHTA, CDR2 FQGNSA. With 8 bases clipped from V and 7 bases from J, the junction kept 10 bases outside the gene matches. This CDR3 spans 13 amino acids. The CDR3 sequence: CASGSQGGLGYTF. CDR3 sequence (DNA): TGTGCCAGCGGAAGTCAGGGGGGTCTTGGCTACACCTTC.

This clonotype was seen ten or more times. The chain joins TRBV7-9 to TRBJ1-1; 9 bases agree with TRBD1. The CDR3 has 16 residues. V shed 5 bases, J shed 7 bases, and the junction held 14 bases outside the gene matches. Germline-derived CDR1 and CDR2 are SEHNR and FQNEAQ (reference sequence). The CDR3 protein is CASSNLPPGQGIEAFF. CDR3 bases: TGTGCCAGCAGCAATCTACCTCCGGGACAGGGAATTGAAGCTTTCTTT.

This clonotype came up a few times. The chain combines TRBV28 with TRBJ2-5; 8 bases match TRBD2. The length of the CDR3 is 14 residues. The junction had 4 bases not matched to a gene; V was cut back by 3 bases and J by 4 bases. Germline assignment: CDR1 MDHEN and CDR2 SYDVKM. The CDR3 here is CASSLPSGPETQYF. For the CDR3, the DNA is TGTGCCAGCAGTTTGCCTAGCGGGCCAGAGACCCAGTACTTC.

Concerning this clonotype itself: A much larger clone lies a single base off, so this may be a read error. V is TRBV5-5 and J is TRBJ2-1; 9 bases match TRBD2. CDR3 size: 15 residues. V lost 2 bases, J lost 4 bases, and 4 bases stayed unmatched. Germline CDR1 is SGHKS and CDR2 is YYEKEE (reference sequence). CDR3 DNA: TGTGCCAGCAGCTTATCGACTAGCGGTTACAATGAGCAGTTCTTC. Protein sequence: CASSLSTSGYNEQFF. Full variable domain (rest looked up from reference TRBV5-5 and TRBJ2-1): DAGVTQSPTHLIKTRGQQVTLRCSPISGHKSVSWYQQVLGQGPQFIFQYYEKEERGRGNFPDRFSARQFPNYSSELNVNALLLGDSALYLCASSLSTSGYNEQFFGPGTRLTVL.

The chain employs TRBV7-2 and TRBJ2-1; D is uncertain. V gave up 1 base and J gave up 6 bases, with 10 bases separating them. The germline gives CDR1 SGHTA, CDR2 FQGNSA. This CDR3 spans 14 amino acids. The CDR3 loop is CASSLVVGSNEQFF. CDR3 nucleotides: TGTGCCAGCAGCTTAGTTGTGGGTTCCAATGAGCAGTTCTTC.

This clonotype turned up a few times. The rearrangement links TRBV6-6 to TRBJ1-5; D gene uncertain. Looked up from germline, CDR1 is MNHNY and CDR2 is SVGAGI (reference sequence). Between the trimmed V and J ends, which lost 0 bases and 0 bases, there was a span of 9 bases. The CDR3 extends over 16 amino acids. The CDR3 nucleotides read TGTGCCAGCAGTTACTCGAGGCAGATTAGCAATCAGCCCCAGCATTTT. Protein: CASSYSRQISNQPQHF.

V gene TRBV20-1 combines with J gene TRBJ2-7, with TRBD1 as a possible D gene (5 bases). Germline-derived CDR1 and CDR2 are DFQATT and SNEGSKA (reference sequence). This CDR3 spans 13 amino acids. Trimming removed 0 bases at V and 5 bases at J, with 11 bases between. For the CDR3, the DNA is TGCAGTGCTAGAGAATGGGCCAGGGACGAGCAGTACGTC. Amino acids: CSAREWARDEQYV.

This clonotype occurred a few times. Because it lacks the conserved phenylalanine or tryptophan at the end, this CDR3 is likely a read error. The limits of the CDR3 on the DNA are not certain, so only TCRdb's listed CDR3 is given. V is TRBV25-1 and J is TRBJ1-2; TRBD1 was called by the table and not checked on the DNA. The CDR3 is made up of 12 amino acids, end residues included. Germline values: CDR1 MGHDK, CDR2 SYGVNS. CDR3 region: CASSQPPGRQTY.

This clonotype was observed at least ten times. The chain has TRBV7-2 and TRBJ2-3; D perhaps matches TRBD1 (5 bases). V gave up 1 base and J gave up 1 base, with 6 bases separating them. There are 14 residues in the CDR3. Per the germline V gene, CDR1 is SGHTA and CDR2 is FQGNSA. In DNA form, the CDR3 reads TGTGCCAGCAGCTTAGGCAGGGGCACAGATACGCAGTATTTT. This gives the protein CASSLGRGTDTQYF.

This clonotype was recorded at least ten times. CDR3 loop: CASSPRGRDGYTF. CDR3 sequence (DNA): TGTGCCAGCAGCCCCAGGGGCAGAGATGGCTACACCTTC. V gene TRBV7-2 combines with J gene TRBJ1-2; a possible D gene is TRBD1 (6 bases). Trimming removed 5 bases from V and 6 bases from J, with 13 bases in between. The germline gives CDR1 SGHTA, CDR2 FQGNSA. This CDR3 comprises 13 residues.

V usage is TRBV28 and J usage is TRBJ2-2; tentatively, D is TRBD1 (6 bases). With 2 bases removed from V and 9 bases from J, the gap between germline ends came to 19 bases. Germline loops: CDR1 MDHEN, CDR2 SYDVKM. The CDR3 totals 16 residues. CDR3 region: CASSLSGGVTPRELFF. CDR3 DNA sequence: TGTGCCAGCAGTTTAAGTGGGGGCGTGACCCCCCGGGAGCTGTTTTTT. Looking up the rest from reference TRBV28 and TRBJ2-2 gives the full variable domain: DVKVTQSSRYLVKRTGEKVFLECVQDMDHENMFWYRQDPGLGLRLIYFSYDVKMKEKGDIPEGYSVSREKKERFSLILESASTNQTSMYLCASSLSGGVTPRELFFGEGSRLTVL.

J is TRBJ2-1 and V is TRBV10-3; 8 nucleotides agree with TRBD2. V lost 0 bases to trimming and J lost 4 bases; unmatched junction nucleotides: 14. Germline values: CDR1 ENHRY, CDR2 SYGVKD. The CDR3 runs to 19 residues. CDR3 nucleotides: TGTGCCATCAGTGAGTCCCAAAATAAGGGCACTAGCGGATACAATGAGCAGTTCTTC. Translation: CAISESQNKGTSGYNEQFF.

The rearrangement joins TRBV19 to TRBJ2-1; D is tentatively TRBD1 or TRBD2 (5 bases each). The CDR3 spans 15 residues. Trimming removed 3 bases from V and 4 bases from J, with 13 bases in between. Germline-derived CDR1 and CDR2 are LNHDA and SQIVND (reference sequence). The CDR3 loop is CASSIPQGRYNEQFF. The CDR3, as DNA: TGTGCCAGTAGTATCCCCCAGGGACGATACAATGAGCAGTTCTTC.

This clonotype was seen a single time. The V gene is TRBV7-9, the J gene TRBJ2-7; D may be TRBD2 (5 bases). The CDR3 runs 13 residues. The germline V gene has CDR1 SEHNR and CDR2 FQNEAQ (reference sequence). Trimming pared 5 bases from V and 6 bases from J, leaving 14 bases between. Here the CDR3 reads CASSAPGVGEQYF. DNA of the CDR3: TGTGCCAGCAGCGCCCCCGGGGTGGGCGAGCAGTACTTC.

This clonotype came up many times. This chain connects TRBV12-3 or TRBV12-4 to TRBJ1-6, with 7 positions matching TRBD1. This CDR3 is built from 14 residues. Germline trimming cut 3 bases from V and 7 bases from J; bases unmatched to any gene: 3. This chain's CDR3 is CASSFTRGNSPLHF. CDR3 in DNA: TGTGCCAGCAGTTTTACCAGGGGGAATTCACCCCTCCACTTT.

This clonotype has only one observation. The CDR3 spells CASSQAGGTLHF. The DNA for the CDR3 is TGCGCCAGCAGCCAAGCAGGTGGTACCCTCCACTTT. The chain employs TRBV4-3 and TRBJ1-6; D is uncertain. This CDR3 is built from 12 residues. The V gene's germline CDR1 is LGHNA and CDR2 YSLEER. Trimming took 1 base from V and 14 from J, leaving 9 bases between them.

This clonotype appeared a single time. This chain joins TRBV6-5 and TRBJ2-1, with 12 bases lining up with TRBD2. Germline V gene data show CDR1 as MNHEY and CDR2 as SVGAGI. The CDR3 runs to 15 residues. The ends lost 7 bases at V and 8 bases at J; junction bases unmatched: 9. The CDR3 DNA reads as TGTGCCAGCAAGACTACTAGCGGGAGGTGGTATGAGCAGTTCTTC. Its translation is CASKTTSGRWYEQFF.

This clonotype was detected only a few times. The V and J genes are TRBV6-2 or TRBV6-3 and TRBJ1-1; 10 positions match TRBD1. V shed 5 bases and J 0 bases; nucleotides not matched to a gene: 15. Germline CDR1 reads MNHEY; CDR2 reads SVGEGT. The CDR3 is made up of 19 amino acids. The CDR3 DNA reads TGTGCCAGCAGTCCGGACAGGGGGGATTGGGCGCTAATGAACACTGAAGCTTTCTTT. Its protein product is CASSPDRGDWALMNTEAFF.

V and J are TRBV15 and TRBJ2-7, with TRBD1 as a possible D gene (5 bases). Trimming cost V 8 bases and J 3 bases, with 17 bases left between them. CDR1 LNHNV and CDR2 YYDKDF come from the germline V gene (reference sequence). The CDR3 is 14 residues long. CDR3 sequence: CATRAPTDCYEQYV. The CDR3 DNA follows: TGTGCCACCCGAGCCCCGACAGATTGCTACGAGCAGTACGTC.

This clonotype occurred a few times. This chain connects TRBV4-1 to TRBJ2-1; D uncertain. The germline V and J ends were trimmed by 5 bases and 7 bases, with 6 bases remaining between them. The germline V gene encodes CDR1 MGHRA and CDR2 YSYEKL. CDR3 length equals 11 residues. The CDR3 protein is CASSVQNEQFF. DNA for the CDR3: TGCGCCAGCAGCGTCCAAAATGAGCAGTTCTTC.

The chain couples TRBV7-8 to TRBJ1-4; 9 positions agree with TRBD1. This CDR3 is built from 14 residues. Germline V gene data show CDR1 as SGHVS and CDR2 as FQNEAQ. Trimming removed 4 bases from V and 8 bases from J; junction bases left unmatched: 5. The CDR3 nucleotides are TGTGCCAGCAGCTCGGGACAGGGAAGGGAAAAACTGTTTTTT. Translation: CASSSGQGREKLFF.

This chain links TRBV6-8 with TRBJ2-7, with no clear D. The CDR3 runs 16 residues. Trimming removed 4 bases from V and 3 bases from J, with 19 bases in between. Germline V gives CDR1 MNHGY, CDR2 SAAAGT. CDR3: CASSSVSVAYHYEQYV. CDR3 coding DNA: TGTGCCAGCAGTTCCGTGAGCGTGGCTTACCACTACGAGCAGTACGTC.

This clonotype was observed a few times. The rearrangement links TRBV19 to TRBJ1-5; D not certain. This CDR3 region has 14 residues. Germline V gene data show CDR1 as LNHDA and CDR2 as SQIVND (reference sequence). V was clipped by 5 bases and J by 3 bases, with 11 bases between them. CDR3 DNA sequence: TGTGCCAGTAGTTCTTCGGCAGCCAATCAGCCCCAGCATTTT. Residues: CASSSSAANQPQHF.